Following are 32 T cell receptor beta chains from one sample sequenced in a study of OX40 agonist ivuxolimab in advanced cancers. Produced via immunoSEQ multiplex PCR; TCRdb's table is partial and in-frame only. Of some 54,000 clones detected, approximately 80% appear once; the ten largest clones hold just under 6.5%. The source was CD4+ or CD8+ T cells sorted from blood, collected in a trial of the OX40 agonist ivuxolimab. All receptors derive from an adult with an advanced solid tumor such as melanoma, head and neck, liver or kidney cancer.

V gene TRBV6-5 combines with J gene TRBJ2-3; D perhaps matches TRBD1 (7 bases). The CDR3 covers 15 residues. CDR1 is MNHEY, CDR2 SVGAGI, per germline. Deletions cut 2 bases from V and 4 bases from J, with 13 bases between. The CDR3 reads CASSYQGGPADTQYF. The CDR3, as DNA: TGTGCCAGCAGTTACCAGGGGGGCCCCGCAGATACGCAGTATTTT.

V is TRBV28 and J is TRBJ1-2; 11 bases line up with TRBD1. V was clipped by 5 bases and J by 3 bases; unmatched bases: 5. Germline CDR1 reads MDHEN; CDR2 reads SYDVKM. The CDR3 has 15 residues. The CDR3 sequence: CASSARDRGYYGYTF. The CDR3 DNA reads TGTGCCAGCAGTGCCCGGGACAGGGGGTACTATGGCTACACCTTC.

This chain uses TRBV6-1 with TRBJ2-5; D unclear. The CDR3 sequence is 13 residues long. Deletions cut 1 base from V and 3 bases from J, with 6 bases between. Germline assignment: CDR1 MNHNS and CDR2 SASEGT. This CDR3 reads CASSEGQKETQYF. CDR3 nucleotides: TGTGCCAGCAGTGAAGGCCAGAAAGAGACCCAGTACTTC.

The V call is TRBV28, the J call TRBJ2-5, with 7 bases aligning to TRBD1. The CDR3 length is 13 residues. Germline values: CDR1 MDHEN, CDR2 SYDVKM. The trim removed 6 bases at V and 1 base at J, leaving 2 bases unmatched. Here the CDR3 reads CASSRTGQETQYF. CDR3 DNA sequence: TGTGCCAGCAGCAGGACAGGCCAAGAGACCCAGTACTTC.

This clone was found once. The chain recombines TRBV28 with TRBJ1-3; 9 nucleotides line up with TRBD1. There are 15 residues in the CDR3. The V and J ends lost 5 bases and 4 bases, in that order; junction bases with no gene match: 6. CDR1 and CDR2 (germline): MDHEN, SYDVKM. The DNA for the CDR3 is TGTGCCAGCAGTACTTCCGGGACAGGGGGAAACACCATATATTTT. Protein sequence: CASSTSGTGGNTIYF.

The rearrangement links TRBV27 to TRBJ2-1; D is uncertain. This CDR3 has 13 amino acids. Trimming cost V 5 bases and J 4 bases, with 9 bases left between them. CDR1 and CDR2 from the germline V gene are MNHEY and SMNVEV (reference sequence). CDR3 residues: CASSPGRYNEQFF. The CDR3 DNA sequence: TGTGCCAGCAGTCCCGGCCGATACAATGAGCAGTTCTTC.

The chain links TRBV5-4 to TRBJ2-5, with TRBD2 matching 10 bases. The V gene end was trimmed by 3 bases and the J gene end by 5 bases; junction bases not matched to a gene: 13. Germline V gives CDR1 SGHNT, CDR2 YYREEE (reference sequence). This CDR3 spans 17 amino acids. The CDR3 coding sequence is TGTGCCAGCAGCTCCCCCTCCGGGGCTAGCGGGGGCGAGACCCAGTACTTC. This sequence encodes CASSSPSGASGGETQYF.

This clone occurred a few times. The same CDR3 arises from other DNA sequences in this sample as well. This chain uses TRBV5-6 with TRBJ2-7; 9 positions agree with TRBD2. V gave up 4 bases and J gave up 4 bases; unmatched junction bases: 9. The germline gives CDR1 SGHDT, CDR2 YYEEEE. This CDR3 region has 15 residues. The CDR3: CASSRPGLAVYEQYF. As DNA, the CDR3 is TGTGCCAGCAGCCGTCCGGGACTAGCTGTGTACGAGCAGTACTTC.

V is TRBV4-3 and J is TRBJ1-2; unclear D gene. This CDR3 is 13 amino acids long. Trimming removed 1 base from V and 4 bases from J, with 7 bases in between. The germline V gene has CDR1 LGHNA and CDR2 YSLEER. The CDR3 DNA follows: TGCGCCAGCAGCCAAGCCGAAGCCTATGGCTACACCTTC. This sequence encodes CASSQAEAYGYTF.

The chain's CDR3 is CAIRKQQGGGEAFF. The CDR3 coding sequence is TGTGCCATCAGAAAGCAGCAGGGGGGAGGTGAAGCTTTCTTT. The chain recombines TRBV10-3 with TRBJ1-1, with 7 bases lining up with TRBD1. J was trimmed by 7 bases and V by 6 bases; bases with no gene match: 11. The CDR3 is made up of 14 amino acids. Germline V gene sequence: CDR1 ENHRY, CDR2 SYGVKD.

In this sample, this clone turned up a few times. The gene calls are TRBV18 and TRBJ2-2, with 9 nucleotides matching TRBD2. After removal of 3 bases from V and 4 bases from J, the junction contained 6 bases not matched to a gene. CDR3 length: 16 amino acids. The V gene's germline CDR1 is KGHSH and CDR2 LQKENI. The CDR3 loop is CASSPTQGLATGELFF. Written as DNA, the CDR3 is TGTGCCAGCTCACCTACACAGGGACTAGCCACCGGGGAGCTGTTTTTT.

This clone was counted only a few times. The chain recombines TRBV29-1 with TRBJ1-1; D possibly corresponds to TRBD1 (6 bases). V dropped 6 bases and J dropped 0 bases, with 14 bases sitting between them. CDR1 and CDR2 from the germline V gene are SQVTM and ANQGSEA. The CDR3 has 14 residues. The CDR3 nucleotides read TGCAGCGTGGTAATGGGGGCTTTGAACACTGAAGCTTTCTTT. It is translated as CSVVMGALNTEAFF.

Details on this clone: One end of the junction is discordant with germline, which a read error may explain. The chain employs TRBV10-3 and TRBJ1-6, with D perhaps TRBD1 (5 bases). CDR1 and CDR2 from the germline V gene are ENHRY and SYGVKD. The CDR3 length is 13 residues. CDR3: CASSYQGSSPLHF. The CDR3 nucleotides read TGTGCCAGCAGTTACCAGGGATCTTCACCCCTCCACTTT.

The chain joins TRBV4-1 to TRBJ1-5; 11 nucleotides match TRBD1. This CDR3 is built from 20 residues. J gave up 0 bases and V 4 bases, and 14 bases lay outside the gene matches. The germline V gene encodes CDR1 MGHRA and CDR2 YSYEKL. The CDR3 reads CASSPPIWDRGRHSNQPQHF. In DNA form, the CDR3 reads TGCGCCAGCAGCCCCCCGATCTGGGACAGGGGGAGACATAGCAATCAGCCCCAGCATTTT.

This chain links TRBV7-2 with TRBJ1-3; no reliable D call. The germline V gene has CDR1 SGHTA and CDR2 FQGNSA. V was clipped by 4 bases and J by 2 bases, with 6 bases between them. The CDR3 is 13 amino acids. The CDR3 protein is CASSSRAGNTIYF. CDR3 bases: TGTGCCAGCAGCTCGCGGGCTGGAAACACCATATATTTT.

The J gene is TRBJ2-4, the V gene TRBV7-3; 8 bases match TRBD2. The CDR3 totals 14 residues. With V trimmed by 5 bases and J by 7 bases, 7 bases remained unmatched. In germline, CDR1 is SGHTA, CDR2 FQGTGA. Written as DNA, the CDR3 is TGTGCCAGCAGCCCCCGGGGGGGGCTTAACATTCAGTACTTC. It yields the protein CASSPRGGLNIQYF.

The chain has TRBV12-2 and TRBJ2-7; TRBD2 was called by the table and not checked on the DNA. TRBV12-2 is a listed pseudogene. The CDR3 runs 15 residues. The CDR3 here is CASRPSRPPPYEQYF. Written as DNA, the CDR3 is TGTGCAAGTCGCCCAAGCCGCCCCCCGCCCTACGAGCAGTACTTC.

The CDR3 region has the DNA TGTGCCAGCAGCTTCGGACTAGCGGGGGGAGAGGAGACCCAGTACTTC. It is translated as CASSFGLAGGEETQYF. This chain connects TRBV7-2 to TRBJ2-5; 14 bases map to TRBD2. The CDR3 has 16 amino acids. Germline values: CDR1 SGHTA, CDR2 FQGNSA. V dropped 3 bases and J dropped 5; count of bases not matched to a gene: 5.

The chain uses TRBV6-5 and TRBJ2-7, with TRBD2 as a possible D gene (6 bases). In germline, CDR1 is MNHEY, CDR2 SVGAGI. This CDR3 is built from 14 residues. With 7 bases removed from V and 4 bases from J, the gap between germline ends came to 17 bases. The CDR3 region is CASTRQVGGYEQYF. The CDR3 coding sequence is TGTGCCAGCACGAGGCAGGTCGGGGGATACGAGCAGTACTTC.

This rearrangement joins TRBV14 to TRBJ1-1; weak D call: TRBD1 (6 bases). The V and J ends lost 4 bases and 11 bases respectively, with 20 bases between them. CDR3 length: 14 amino acids. Germline assignment: CDR1 SGHDN and CDR2 FVKESK. The CDR3 DNA sequence: TGTGCCAGCAGCCCGATTGATACAGGGTTTCGGGCTTTCTTT. Protein: CASSPIDTGFRAFF. Based on the CDR3 plus reference TRBV14 and TRBJ1-1, the full variable domain is EAGVTQFPSHSVIEKGQTVTLRCDPISGHDNLYWYRRVMGKEIKFLLHFVKESKQDESGMPNNRFLAERTGGTYSTLKVQPAELEDSGVYFCASSPIDTGFRAFFGQGTRLTVV.

This clone was recorded at least ten times. The J gene is TRBJ1-5, the V gene TRBV5-3; TRBD1 agrees at 8 bases. TRBV5-3 is an ORF for which the function is uncertain. The V gene end was trimmed by 3 bases and the J gene end by 3 bases; junction bases not matched to a gene: 11. This CDR3 region has 17 residues. CDR3 DNA sequence: TGTGCCAGAAGCTGTTTGGACAGGGAAGAGGACAATCAGCCCCAGCATTTT. This codes for CARSCLDREEDNQPQHF.

This rearrangement joins TRBV7-7 to TRBJ2-1; the match to TRBD2 covers 10 bases. Germline-derived CDR1 and CDR2 are SSHAT and FNYEAQ (reference sequence). The CDR3 totals 17 residues. Trimming at V came to 2 bases and at J to 5 bases, leaving 9 bases not matched to a gene. Here the CDR3 DNA reads TGTGCCAGCAGCTTATCATTGAGACTAGCGGGCCACAATGAGCAGTTCTTC. Translation: CASSLSLRLAGHNEQFF.

V and J are TRBV14 and TRBJ2-7; weak D call: TRBD1 (6 bases). Germline V CDR1 and CDR2: SGHDN, FVKESK. The CDR3 runs 14 residues. The V end lost 4 bases, the J end lost 4 bases, and 14 bases lay between the germline ends. CDR3 DNA sequence: TGTGCCAGCAGCCTCAGGGGTCTCAGGTACGAGCAGTACTTC. This gives the protein CASSLRGLRYEQYF.

The chain has TRBV27 and TRBJ1-1, with D unresolved. Trimming removed 2 bases from V and 1 base from J, with 5 bases in between. CDR3 length: 13 amino acids. Per germline, CDR1 MNHEY and CDR2 SMNVEV (reference sequence). Written as DNA, the CDR3 is TGTGCCAGCAGTTTACAACCGAACACTGAAGCTTTCTTT. Translated: CASSLQPNTEAFF.

This clone was seen a single time. The chain has TRBV2 and TRBJ2-1, with TRBD2 as a possible D gene (6 bases). This CDR3 spans 14 amino acids. The germline V gene has CDR1 SNHLY and CDR2 FYNNEI. V was cut by 4 bases and J by 8 bases, with 15 bases left in between. The CDR3 sequence: CASSVGGSEYEQFF. The CDR3 DNA sequence: TGTGCCAGCAGTGTGGGAGGCTCCGAATATGAGCAGTTCTTC.

The V gene is TRBV11-2, the J gene TRBJ2-7; D perhaps matches TRBD2 (5 bases). The V end was cut by 0 bases, the J end by 4 bases, with 10 bases between. The CDR3 is made up of 14 amino acids. Germline assignment: CDR1 SGHAT and CDR2 FQNNGV. CDR3 protein: CASSLEGARYEQYF. The CDR3 nucleotides are TGTGCCAGCAGCTTAGAGGGAGCTCGATACGAGCAGTACTTC.

The chain combines TRBV6-1 with TRBJ2-2; 7 positions match TRBD1. J was trimmed by 3 bases and V by 7 bases; bases with no gene match: 8. The CDR3 sequence is 15 residues long. Germline V gene data show CDR1 as MNHNS and CDR2 as SASEGT. The CDR3 protein is CASTLGQVHTGELFF. The CDR3 DNA reads as TGTGCCAGCACCCTAGGACAGGTGCACACCGGGGAGCTGTTTTTT.

This chain joins TRBV7-2 and TRBJ1-1; D uncertain. Per the germline V gene, CDR1 is SGHTA and CDR2 is FQGNSA. Trimming stripped 2 bases from V and 3 bases from J, with 10 bases between. This CDR3 is built from 14 residues. CDR3 sequence: CASSLLIRDTEAFF. Written as DNA, the CDR3 is TGTGCCAGCAGCTTATTAATACGGGACACTGAAGCTTTCTTT.

Comment on this clone: Other DNA sequences in this sample translate to the same CDR3. The gene calls are TRBV6-5 and TRBJ2-3; no clear D gene. The CDR3 has 13 amino acids. Trimming left V 0 bases short and J 6 bases short, with 7 bases between. Germline CDR1 and CDR2: MNHEY and SVGAGI. The CDR3 DNA is TGTGCCAGCAGTTACTCGGGGAAGGATACGCAGTATTTT. It encodes CASSYSGKDTQYF.

This chain connects TRBV6-6 to TRBJ1-3; D may be TRBD1 (5 bases). V lost 5 bases to trimming and J lost 5 bases, with 10 bases between them. Germline CDR1 MNHNY, CDR2 SVGAGI (reference sequence). The CDR3 length is 13 residues. CDR3 loop: CASSRDGRNTIYF. In nucleotides, the CDR3 is TGTGCCAGCAGTCGGGACGGCCGAAACACCATATATTTT.

This clone was observed a handful of times. The genes are TRBV14 and TRBJ1-2; D remains unclear. The CDR3 contains 13 residues. Germline assignment: CDR1 SGHDN and CDR2 FVKESK. V lost 3 bases, J lost 12 bases, and 17 bases lay in between. The CDR3 bases are TGTGCCAGCAGCCAGGCGCAGGCCCTTCCCCACACCTTC. Translated, it gives CASSQAQALPHTF. Based on the CDR3 plus reference TRBV14 and TRBJ1-2, the full variable domain is EAGVTQFPSHSVIEKGQTVTLRCDPISGHDNLYWYRRVMGKEIKFLLHFVKESKQDESGMPNNRFLAERTGGTYSTLKVQPAELEDSGVYFCASSQAQALPHTFGSGTRLTVV.

Judged by abundance, this clone is medium-sized (0.01 to 0.1%). The V call is TRBV7-6, the J call TRBJ1-2, with D possibly matching TRBD1 (6 bases). The germline V gene encodes CDR1 SGHVS and CDR2 FNYEAQ. This CDR3 contains 16 residues. With 4 bases removed from V and 2 bases from J, the gap between germline ends came to 17 bases. CDR3 nucleotide sequence: TGTGCCAGCAGCTCCTTCGCGGGGGCGGAGAACTATGGCTACACCTTC. Translated, it gives CASSSFAGAENYGYTF.